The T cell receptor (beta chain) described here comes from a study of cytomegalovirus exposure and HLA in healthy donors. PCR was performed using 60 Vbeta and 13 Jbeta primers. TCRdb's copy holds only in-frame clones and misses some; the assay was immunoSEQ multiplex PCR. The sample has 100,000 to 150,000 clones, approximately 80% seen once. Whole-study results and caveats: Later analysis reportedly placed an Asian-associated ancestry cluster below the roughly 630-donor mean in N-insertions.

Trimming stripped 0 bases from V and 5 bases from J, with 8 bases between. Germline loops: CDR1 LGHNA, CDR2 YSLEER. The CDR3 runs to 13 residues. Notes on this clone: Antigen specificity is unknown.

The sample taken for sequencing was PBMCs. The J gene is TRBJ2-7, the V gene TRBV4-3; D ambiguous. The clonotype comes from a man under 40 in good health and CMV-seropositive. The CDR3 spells CASSQDLRDEQYF. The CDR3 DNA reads TGCGCCAGCAGCCAAGATCTTCGGGACGAGCAGTACTTC.